One sample yielded the 7 T cell receptor beta chains listed below, sequenced in a study of human T cells and chemical hapten exposure. Time point described: pre-sensitization, week 0. Treatment denoted: therapeutic diphenylcyclopropenone sensitization with weekly scalp DPC. MiXCR, run by TCRdb on the RACE reads, gives a single entry per CDR3 protein. Of around 260,000 distinct CDR3 sequences listed, roughly 8.9% are singletons. Material: whole blood, obtained in connection with sensitization to the hapten diphenylcyclopropenone (DPC). These receptors were collected from a woman in her 40s with alopecia areata. Some clones in this sample may be carry-over from other donors' samples.

This clonotype was counted between two and nine times. The chain uses TRBV7-2 and TRBJ1-6; D gene ambiguous. This CDR3 has 16 amino acids. Germline V gives CDR1 SGHTA, CDR2 FQGNSA. The V end lost 5 bases, the J end lost 4 bases, and 15 bases lay between the germline ends. DNA for the CDR3: TGTGCCAGCAGCCCCTCCCGGCGGGGTTATAATTCACCCCTCCACTTT. Translating gives CASSPSRRGYNSPLHF.

The rearrangement joins TRBV11-2 to TRBJ2-7; 8 bases map to TRBD1. This CDR3 comprises 15 residues. CDR1 SGHAT and CDR2 FQNNGV come from the germline V gene. V trimming: 5 bases; J trimming: 0 bases; junction bases outside the gene matches: 6. CDR3 sequence (DNA): TGTGCCAGCAGCCCTGGACAGGGTATCTCCTACGAGCAGTACTTC. Protein: CASSPGQGISYEQYF.

This clonotype was detected only a few times. The chain has TRBV7-9 and TRBJ2-1; D is ambiguous. This CDR3 contains 13 residues. Germline-derived CDR1 and CDR2 are SEHNR and FQNEAQ (reference sequence). Trimming pared 5 bases from V and 5 bases from J, leaving 10 bases between. CDR3 sequence: CASSLYENNEQFF. Here the CDR3 DNA reads TGTGCCAGCAGCCTCTACGAGAACAATGAGCAGTTCTTC.

The V call is TRBV9, the J call TRBJ2-2; D is possibly TRBD1 (7 bases). Germline V lookup: CDR1 SGDLS, CDR2 YYNGEE. The CDR3 is 15 amino acids. Trimming stripped 3 bases from V and 5 bases from J, with 14 bases between. DNA of the CDR3: TGTGCCAGCAGCGCGGAGGGGGCTGGAACCGGGGAGCTGTTTTTT. It specifies CASSAEGAGTGELFF.

The V gene is TRBV19, the J gene TRBJ1-4; D remains ambiguous. Deletions cut 3 bases from V and 5 bases from J, with 10 bases between. The germline gives CDR1 LNHDA, CDR2 SQIVND (reference sequence). The CDR3 runs to 14 residues. As DNA, the CDR3 is TGTGCCAGTAGTATCGGATGGGCAAATGAAAAACTGTTTTTT. Translation: CASSIGWANEKLFF.

This clonotype was counted only a few times. The chain carries TRBV12-3 or TRBV12-4 and TRBJ2-5; D might be TRBD2 (5 bases). Trimming removed 5 bases from V and 5 bases from J, with 18 bases in between. This CDR3 has 15 amino acids. CDR3 sequence reads: CASSQGLASSETQYF. In DNA, the CDR3 is TGTGCCAGCAGTCAAGGGCTAGCTTCTTCGGAGACCCAGTACTTC.

In this sample, this clonotype turned up many times. The chain joins TRBV20-1 to TRBJ2-2; no clear D gene. Germline V gives CDR1 DFQATT, CDR2 SNEGSKA (reference sequence). CDR3 length equals 15 residues. V lost 0 bases and J 3 bases, leaving 11 bases between the germline ends. CDR3 DNA sequence: TGCAGTGCTAGAGATTCTATCCTCCACACCGGGGAGCTGTTTTTT. This gives the protein CSARDSILHTGELFF.